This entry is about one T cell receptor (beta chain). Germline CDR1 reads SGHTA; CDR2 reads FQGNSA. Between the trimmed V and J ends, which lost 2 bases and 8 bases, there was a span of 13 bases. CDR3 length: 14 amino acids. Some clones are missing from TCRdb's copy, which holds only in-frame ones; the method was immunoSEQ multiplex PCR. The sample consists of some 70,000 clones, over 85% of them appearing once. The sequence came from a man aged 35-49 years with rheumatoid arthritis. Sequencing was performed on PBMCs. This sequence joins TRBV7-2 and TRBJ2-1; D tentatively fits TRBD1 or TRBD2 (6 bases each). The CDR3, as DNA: TGTGCCAGCAGCTTAAGGGGGGTCTCGGATGAGCAGTTCTTC. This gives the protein CASSLRGVSDEQFF.